Following are 7 T cell receptor beta chains from one sample sequenced in a study of blood T cells in healthy people across ages. Using a J-beta primer mix together with a sample-barcoded 5' primer, a second PCR was run for about 6 to 11 cycles. TCRdb reprocessed the 5' RACE reads with MiXCR, giving one entry per CDR3 protein. The sample holds roughly 680,000 distinct CDR3 sequences, around 52% seen once. The sequenced sample consisted of blood. These receptors originate from a woman aged 80 or over in good health.

This clonotype was counted ten times or more. The V call is TRBV29-1, the J call TRBJ1-1, with 7 bases identical to TRBD1. There are 13 residues in the CDR3. In germline, CDR1 is SQVTM, CDR2 ANQGSEA. CDR3 DNA: TGCCTTGGGACAGAAGCTATGAACACTGAAGCTTTCTTT. The encoded protein is CLGTEAMNTEAFF.

In its sample, this clonotype was seen a few times. The chain carries TRBV24-1 and TRBJ1-1; TRBD1 might be the D (6 bases). The CDR3 is made up of 15 amino acids. Germline CDR1 KGHDR, CDR2 SFDVKD. V was clipped by 5 bases and J by 4 bases, with 16 bases between them. CDR3 DNA: TGTGCCACCAGTGCCAGGGGAGGGGATGGCACTGAAGCTTTCTTT. Its protein product is CATSARGGDGTEAFF.

The J gene is TRBJ2-3, the V gene TRBV12-3 or TRBV12-4, with D tentatively TRBD2 (6 bases). The CDR3 extends over 15 amino acids. The V gene lost 4 bases and the J gene lost 2 bases, with 13 bases spanning the gap. DNA of the CDR3: TGTGCCAGCAGTTGGGGCGGGGAGTACACAGATACGCAGTATTTT. Translated, it gives CASSWGGEYTDTQYF.

The chain has TRBV12-3 or TRBV12-4 and TRBJ1-1, with TRBD1 identical over 7 bases. The trim removed 5 bases at V and 5 bases at J, leaving 8 bases unmatched. The CDR3 has 14 residues. CDR3 amino acids: CASSPRTGSTEAFF. DNA for the CDR3: TGTGCCAGCAGTCCTCGGACAGGTAGTACTGAAGCTTTCTTT.

The chain is built from TRBV6-2 or TRBV6-3 and TRBJ2-3, with unresolved D. The CDR3 is 13 amino acids. Germline-derived CDR1 and CDR2 are MNHEY and SVGEGT. Trimming removed 6 bases from V and 2 bases from J, with 9 bases in between. The CDR3 reads CASRRSNTDTQYF. The CDR3, as DNA: TGTGCCAGCAGGCGGTCTAACACAGATACGCAGTATTTT.

The chain joins TRBV7-2 to TRBJ2-3; 7 nucleotides match TRBD2. The J segment lost 6 bases and the V segment lost 7 bases, leaving 10 bases of the junction unmatched. Germline V gives CDR1 SGHTA, CDR2 FQGNSA. The CDR3 has 14 amino acids. This CDR3 is CASKRELRVDTQYF. The CDR3, as DNA: TGTGCCAGCAAGCGGGAACTCAGGGTGGATACGCAGTATTTT.

V usage is TRBV28 and J usage is TRBJ1-1; weak D call: TRBD1 (5 bases). This CDR3 comprises 14 residues. Germline V lookup: CDR1 MDHEN, CDR2 SYDVKM. Trimming left V 6 bases short and J 6 bases short, with 17 bases between. The DNA for the CDR3 is TGTGCCAGCAGCCAGGGACTTTACGGCCCTGAAGCTTTCTTT. Translated: CASSQGLYGPEAFF.